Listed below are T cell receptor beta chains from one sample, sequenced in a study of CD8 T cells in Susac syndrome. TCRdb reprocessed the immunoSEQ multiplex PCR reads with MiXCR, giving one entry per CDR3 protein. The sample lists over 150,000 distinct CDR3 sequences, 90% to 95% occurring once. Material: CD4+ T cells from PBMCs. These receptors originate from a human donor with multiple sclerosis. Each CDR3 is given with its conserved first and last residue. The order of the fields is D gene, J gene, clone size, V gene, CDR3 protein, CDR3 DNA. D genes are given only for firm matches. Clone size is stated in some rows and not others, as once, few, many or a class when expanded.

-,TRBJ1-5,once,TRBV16,CASSQRGLNQPQHF,TGTGCCAGCAGCCAGCGGGGGCTGAATCAGCCCCAGCATTTT
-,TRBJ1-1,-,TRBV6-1,CASTGTNTEAFF,TGTGCCAGCACAGGGACGAACACTGAAGCTTTCTTT
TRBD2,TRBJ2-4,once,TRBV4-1,CASSREFLAGAQNIQYF,TGCGCCAGCAGCCGCGAGTTTCTAGCGGGAGCACAAAACATTCAGTACTTC
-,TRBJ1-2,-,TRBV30,CAWSPLFANGYTF,TGTGCCTGGAGTCCCCTCTTTGCCAATGGCTACACCTTC
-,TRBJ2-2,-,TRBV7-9,CASSPKRISGELFF,TGTGCCAGCAGCCCCAAACGAATCTCCGGGGAGCTGTTTTTT
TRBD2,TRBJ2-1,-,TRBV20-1,CSATSLSTSGRYNEQFF,TGCAGTGCTACTTCCCTGTCGACTAGCGGGAGGTACAATGAGCAGTTCTTC
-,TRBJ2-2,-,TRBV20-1,CSARRGSAGELFF,TGCAGTGCTAGACGAGGGTCGGCCGGGGAGCTGTTTTTT
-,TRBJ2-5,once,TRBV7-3,CASSLVGFGETQYF,TGTGCCAGCAGCTTAGTCGGGTTTGGAGAGACCCAGTACTTC
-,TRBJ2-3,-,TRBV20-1,CSALVAPSTDTQYF,TGCAGTGCTCTAGTTGCCCCGTCCACAGATACGCAGTATTTT
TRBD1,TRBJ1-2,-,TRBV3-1,CASSQRQGNGYTF,TGTGCCAGCAGCCAAAGACAGGGCAATGGCTACACCTTC
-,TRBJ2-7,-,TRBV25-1,CASSDTSPVSPFAYEQYF,TGTGCCAGCAGTGATACCAGCCCGGTTAGTCCGTTCGCCTACGAGCAGTACTTC
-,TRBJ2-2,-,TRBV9,CASSLMGDYTGELFF,TGTGCCAGCAGCCTCATGGGGGATTACACCGGGGAGCTGTTTTTT
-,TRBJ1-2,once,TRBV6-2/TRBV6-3,CASSSVGENGYTF,TGTGCCAGCAGTTCAGTAGGGGAAAATGGCTACACCTTC
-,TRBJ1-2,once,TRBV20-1,CSARAEAWAGYTF,TGCAGTGCTAGGGCGGAGGCTTGGGCAGGCTACACCTTC
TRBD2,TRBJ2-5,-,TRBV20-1,CSAREAGAGETQYF,TGCAGTGCTAGAGAAGCGGGGGCGGGGGAGACCCAGTACTTC
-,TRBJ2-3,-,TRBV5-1,CASSLVSSADTQYF,TGCGCCAGCAGCTTGGTTTCGTCCGCGGATACGCAGTATTTT
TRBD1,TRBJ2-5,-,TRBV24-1,CATSDPGTVTETQYF,TGTGCCACCAGTGACCCCGGGACAGTCACGGAGACCCAGTACTTC